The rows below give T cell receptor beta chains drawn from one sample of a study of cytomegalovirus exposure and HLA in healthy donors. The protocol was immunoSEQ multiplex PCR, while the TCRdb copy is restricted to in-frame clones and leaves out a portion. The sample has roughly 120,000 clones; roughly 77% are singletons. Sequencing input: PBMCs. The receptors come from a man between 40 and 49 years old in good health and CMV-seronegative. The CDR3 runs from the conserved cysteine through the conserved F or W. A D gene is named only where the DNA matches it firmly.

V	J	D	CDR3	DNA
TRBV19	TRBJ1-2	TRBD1	CASSITRQGHGYTF	TGTGCCAGTAGTATCACCCGACAGGGCCATGGCTACACCTTC
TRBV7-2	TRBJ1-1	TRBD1	CASSSDRVTFF	TGTGCCAGCAGTTCTGACAGGGTAACTTTCTTT
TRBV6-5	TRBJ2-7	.	CASRYKTAYEQYF	TGTGCCAGCAGGTACAAGACAGCCTACGAGCAGTACTTC
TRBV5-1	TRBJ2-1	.	CASSLATGPRSSYNEQFF	TGCGCCAGCAGCTTGGCCACAGGACCACGGAGCTCCTACAATGAGCAGTTCTTC
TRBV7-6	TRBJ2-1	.	CASSLRGNEQFF	TGTGCCAGCAGCTTAAGGGGTAATGAGCAGTTCTTC
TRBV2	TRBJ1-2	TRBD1	CAFWTGGAAF	TGTGCCTTTTGGACAGGGGGCGCCGCCTTC
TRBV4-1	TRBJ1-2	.	CASSQVDSANYGYTF	TGCGCCAGCAGCCAAGTGGACAGTGCTAACTATGGCTACACCTTC
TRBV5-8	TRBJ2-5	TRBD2	CASSSGLAGGQETQYF	TGTGCCAGCAGCTCGGGACTAGCGGGGGGTCAAGAGACCCAGTACTTC
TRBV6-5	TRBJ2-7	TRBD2	CASTDSGSSEQYF	TGTGCCAGCACCGATAGCGGGAGCAGCGAGCAGTACTTC
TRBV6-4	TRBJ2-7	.	CASSEQDSYEQYF	TGTGCCAGCAGTGAGCAGGACTCCTACGAGCAGTACTTC
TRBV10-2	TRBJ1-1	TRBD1	CASTHRQGGEAFF	TGCGCCAGCACTCATAGACAGGGAGGTGAAGCTTTCTTT
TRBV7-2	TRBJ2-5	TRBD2	CASSQGREGETQYF	TGTGCCAGCAGCCAGGGACGGGAGGGAGAGACCCAGTACTTC
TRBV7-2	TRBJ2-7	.	CASSPPADEQYF	TGTGCCAGCAGCCCGCCCGCGGACGAGCAGTACTTC
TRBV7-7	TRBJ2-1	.	CASSLTLDSSYNEQFF	TGTGCCAGCAGCTTAACGCTGGACAGCTCCTACAATGAGCAGTTCTTC
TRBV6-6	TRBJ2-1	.	CASSYGAGDYNEQFF	TGTGCCAGCAGTTACGGTGCAGGGGACTACAATGAGCAGTTCTTC
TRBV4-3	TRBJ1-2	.	CASSQGYQGLGGGYTF	TGCGCCAGCAGCCAGGGATACCAGGGATTAGGTGGAGGCTACACCTTC
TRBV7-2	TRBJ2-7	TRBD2	CASRPRVAGSEQYF	TGTGCCAGCCGACCCAGGGTAGCGGGATCCGAGCAGTACTTC
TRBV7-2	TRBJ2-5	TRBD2	CASSLARTSGSGTQYF	TGTGCCAGCAGCTTAGCGCGGACTAGCGGGAGTGGGACCCAGTACTTC